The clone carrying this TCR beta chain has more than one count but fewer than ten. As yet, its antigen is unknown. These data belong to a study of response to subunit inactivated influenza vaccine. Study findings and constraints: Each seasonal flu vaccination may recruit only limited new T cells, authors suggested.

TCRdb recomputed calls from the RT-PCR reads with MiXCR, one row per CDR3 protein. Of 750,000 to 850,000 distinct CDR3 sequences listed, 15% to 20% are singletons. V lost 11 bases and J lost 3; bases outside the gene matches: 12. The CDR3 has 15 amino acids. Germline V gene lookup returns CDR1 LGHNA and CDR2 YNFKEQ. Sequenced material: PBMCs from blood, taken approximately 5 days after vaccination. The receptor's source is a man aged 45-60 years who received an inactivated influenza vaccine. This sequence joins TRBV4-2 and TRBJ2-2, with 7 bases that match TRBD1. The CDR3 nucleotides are TGTGCCGCCAACTTAGGTGACAGGGACACCGGGGAGCTGTTTTTT. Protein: CAANLGDRDTGELFF.